This is a list of T cell receptor beta chains from one sample in a study of cytomegalovirus exposure and HLA in healthy donors. Sequencing used immunoSEQ multiplex PCR; TCRdb keeps in-frame clones, though not all of them. The sample carries 100,000 to 150,000 clones, 80% recorded once. The sequencing input was PBMCs. The receptors originated from a man aged 35 to 55 in good health and CMV-seronegative. Each CDR3 is given with its conserved first and last residue. D genes are given only for firm matches. Not every row has a clone size; where given, it reads once, few, many or a size class.

len	d_gene	v_gene	j_gene	abundance	CDR3aa	CDR3nt
13	.	TRBV7-9	TRBJ1-5	.	CASSFGLNQPQHF	TGTGCCAGCAGCTTTGGGCTAAATCAGCCCCAGCATTTT
13	TRBD2	TRBV7-8	TRBJ2-5	.	CASSLGRVETQYF	TGTGCCAGCAGCTTGGGGAGGGTGGAGACCCAGTACTTC
16	TRBD2	TRBV9	TRBJ2-1	.	CASSVGSLAAYNEQFF	TGTGCCAGCAGCGTAGGCTCACTAGCGGCGTACAATGAGCAGTTCTTC
15	TRBD2	TRBV10-1	TRBJ2-7	few	CASSDGLAGSDEQYF	TGCGCCAGCAGTGACGGACTAGCGGGATCTGACGAGCAGTACTTC
17	TRBD1	TRBV10-3	TRBJ1-2	.	CAISDPNWDRLNYGYTF	TGTGCCATCAGTGACCCGAACTGGGACAGACTTAACTATGGCTACACCTTC
16	TRBD2	TRBV4-2	TRBJ2-1	.	CASSQRTSGRANEQFF	TGTGCCAGCAGCCAGAGGACTAGCGGGAGGGCCAATGAGCAGTTCTTC
13	.	TRBV29-1	TRBJ1-1	few	CSVALTVNTEAFF	TGCAGCGTCGCCCTGACAGTGAACACTGAAGCTTTCTTT
14	.	TRBV30	TRBJ2-5	.	CAWFKAGWQETQYF	TGTGCCTGGTTTAAGGCAGGGTGGCAAGAGACCCAGTACTTC
14	.	TRBV30	TRBJ1-2	.	CAWSVRGGLHGYTF	TGTGCCTGGAGTGTACGAGGAGGGCTTCATGGCTACACCTTC
13	.	TRBV5-6	TRBJ1-1	.	CASQIRGNTEAFF	TGTGCCAGCCAGATACGGGGGAACACTGAAGCTTTCTTT
16	.	TRBV5-4	TRBJ2-3	.	CASSLRLGVNTDTQYF	TGTGCCAGCAGCTTGAGGTTAGGGGTTAATACAGATACGCAGTATTTT
15	.	TRBV9	TRBJ2-3	.	CASSVLSGKNSPQYF	TGTGCCAGCAGCGTACTTAGCGGCAAGAATAGTCCGCAGTATTTT
19	TRBD1	TRBV28	TRBJ1-4	once	CASSLVSSWTGDEGGKLFF	TGTGCCAGCAGTTTAGTTAGCAGCTGGACAGGGGACGAGGGTGGAAAACTGTTTTTT
15	TRBD2	TRBV4-2	TRBJ2-1	.	CASSQGTSGGNEQFF	TGTGCCAGCAGCCAAGGGACTAGCGGGGGCAATGAGCAGTTCTTC
14	TRBD1	TRBV11-3	TRBJ2-5	.	CASSLGTGLETQYF	TGTGCCAGCAGCTTGGGGACAGGGTTGGAGACCCAGTACTTC
15	.	TRBV6-1	TRBJ2-3	.	CASKQGRLVTDTQYF	TGTGCCAGCAAACAGGGAAGGCTCGTGACAGATACGCAGTATTTT
14	.	TRBV5-1	TRBJ1-2	once	CASSLGEVVYGYTF	TGCGCCAGCAGCTTGGGCGAGGTGGTGTATGGCTACACCTTC
15	.	TRBV18	TRBJ2-7	.	CASSPRDTASYEQYF	TGTGCCAGCTCCCCCAGGGACACAGCTTCCTACGAGCAGTACTTC
17	TRBD1	TRBV28	TRBJ1-3	.	CASSPPPGQAGGNTIYF	TGTGCCAGCAGTCCCCCCCCGGGACAGGCGGGGGGAAACACCATATATTTT
14	.	TRBV10-3	TRBJ1-3	few	CAISTASSGNTIYF	TGTGCCATCTCGACAGCGAGCTCTGGAAACACCATATATTTT
15	TRBD1	TRBV5-4	TRBJ2-1	.	CASSLGGQVNNEQFF	TGTGCCAGCAGCTTGGGCGGACAGGTGAACAATGAGCAGTTCTTC
15	.	TRBV5-1	TRBJ1-4	.	CASSGAGGLREKLFF	TGCGCCAGCAGCGGGGCCGGGGGTCTTCGGGAAAAACTGTTTTTT
15	TRBD1	TRBV5-1	TRBJ2-5	once	CASSSAGTGEKTQYF	TGCGCCAGCAGCTCCGCCGGGACAGGGGAGAAGACCCAGTACTTC
14	.	TRBV6-5	TRBJ2-4	.	CASSPLGVKNIQYF	TGTGCCAGCAGTCCTCTCGGGGTGAAAAACATTCAGTACTTC
17	.	TRBV27	TRBJ1-1	.	CASSLSPLEGWSTEAFF	TGTGCCAGCAGTTTATCCCCGCTGGAGGGTTGGAGCACTGAAGCTTTCTTT
15	TRBD2	TRBV2	TRBJ2-5	.	CASSDSGGYQETQYF	TGTGCCAGCAGTGATAGCGGGGGCTACCAAGAGACCCAGTACTTC
15	.	TRBV7-9	TRBJ2-2	.	CASSPQKQGPGELFF	TGTGCCAGCAGCCCGCAAAAACAGGGCCCCGGGGAGCTGTTTTTT
13	.	TRBV28	TRBJ1-2	.	CASSPGGRDGYTF	TGTGCCAGCAGCCCCGGGGGAAGGGATGGCTACACCTTC
15	.	TRBV10-2	TRBJ2-1	.	CASSDATRSYNEQFF	TGCGCCAGCAGTGACGCAACTCGCTCCTACAATGAGCAGTTCTTC
14	.	TRBV18	TRBJ2-1	.	CASSPLIEAHEQFF	TGTGCCAGCTCACCACTGATCGAGGCCCATGAGCAGTTCTTC
15	.	TRBV2	TRBJ2-5	.	CASKWGRGTPETQYF	TGTGCCAGCAAATGGGGACGGGGGACCCCAGAGACCCAGTACTTC